This TCR beta chain was sequenced for a study of blood T cells in healthy people across ages. Turning to the study itself: Per every two T cells, about one barcoded beta molecule was captured by template switching.

Germline V gene sequence: CDR1 SQVTM, CDR2 ANQGSEA. The CDR3 runs to 11 residues. The use of a sample-barcoded 5' primer and a J-beta primer mix characterized a second PCR of about 7 to 12 cycles. A template-switch adaptor that had 12 random nucleotides put a tag on each cDNA molecule. TCRdb recomputed calls from the 5' RACE reads with MiXCR, one row per CDR3 protein. Among about 800,000 distinct CDR3 sequences listed, about 46% were seen once. This clonotype was recorded at least ten times. A much larger clone lies a single base off, so this may be a read error. Sample: blood. The origin of this receptor is an older man in good health. J is TRBJ2-7 and V is TRBV29-1; 8 positions agree with TRBD2. CDR3 sequence (DNA): TGCGCGGGGGGCAGTGTCTACGAGCAGTACTTC. Translation: CAGGSVYEQYF.